Sequencing of this TCR beta chain was carried out in a study of a mutant IDH1 vaccine in newly diagnosed glioma (dated by TCRdb to about 2021). About the investigation overall: The approximately 30 treated patients were approximately 60% male and around 40% female, with a mean age of approximately 40 years. Before enrollment, most patients had been given radiochemotherapy with temozolomide as standard therapy, while the rest had received either radiotherapy alone or temozolomide alone. Peripheral blood samples were drawn at six visits, namely V03 (baseline), V05, V07, V10, V12 and V13. For exploratory analyses, longitudinal TCRB deep sequencing was carried out in about 25 treated patients wherever samples were available.

What the research found in general, with its limitations: Immune responses induced by the vaccine were seen in over 90% of patients across multiple MHC alleles. Pseudoprogression appeared unrelated to alterations in the top peripheral T cell clonotypes detected by TCRB sequencing. PBMC samples for TCRB deep sequencing were selected based on availability. The authors noted that analyses of patient blood samples could not be reproduced because of sample limitations.

Of note for this clone: There is no known antigen for this receptor. No base qualities exist here, and no much larger clone lies one base off it.

The time point label, as the study defines it: baseline, week 1 (first vaccination visit). Per the publication, the treatment or condition label means: pre-vaccination baseline after standard-of-care therapy. The donors had newly diagnosed IDH1-mutant astrocytomas of WHO grade 3 or 4 that showed loss of nuclear ATRX. The samples were drawn from NOA16, a multicentre, single-arm, open-label phase I trial in Germany that tested a mutant IDH1 peptide vaccine in humans for the first time. Blood drawn at visit V03 was used as the baseline sample for immunogenicity testing. Genomic DNA for TCRB sequencing was isolated from EDTA blood with the DNeasy Blood and Tissue Kit. The method behind the library was the immunoSEQ multiplex PCR assay. Rearranged TCR beta chain sequences were amplified with the hsTCRB Kit following the manufacturer's protocol. Sequencing of TCRB libraries was carried out on an Illumina MiSeq. The original pipeline was this. The proprietary platform of the kit vendor was used for demultiplexing, trimming and gene mapping. TCRdb's version of the immuneACCESS table is confined to in-frame rearrangements and falls short of the full clone set. An unresolved V gene accounts for under half of the shortfall where checked; the remainder is of unknown origin. The D gene and trimming were derived from the DNA, and the V and J assignments and clone size from that table. The table for this sample lists approximately 88,000 clones; 80% of them were counted only once. Roughly 7% of the sample goes to the ten largest clones.

V is cut by 6 bases and J by 9 bases, and the space between the germline ends is 14 bases. CDR1 and CDR2 are drawn from the germline V gene (reference sequence): DFQATT, SNEGSKA. The CDR3 covers 11 residues, taking in both the cysteine and the phenylalanine. The kept DNA is CDR3 alone, 33 bases in frame from the first base. The receptor was derived from a man between 35 and 55 years old with glioma. The chain was built from TRBV20-1 and TRBJ2-5; a tentative D match to TRBD1 spans 6 bases. This specimen was PBMCs, taken from a glioma patient treated with radiotherapy, temozolomide or both. Read as DNA, the sequence is TGCAGTGCCCCGACAGGTCCGGCCCAGTACTTC. Translated, this gives CSAPTGPAQYF.